This T cell receptor (beta chain) comes out of a study of blood T cell repertoires in COVID-19. Turning to the study itself: T cells, B-cell-depleted T cells, or PBMCs supplied cDNA or gDNA.

V shed 3 bases and J shed 3 bases, with 8 bases lying between them. Germline loops: CDR1 LNHDA, CDR2 SQIVND (reference sequence). There are 14 residues in the CDR3. Generated by immunoSEQ multiplex PCR, the TCRdb table keeps only in-frame clones and is missing some. The sample includes some 140,000 clones, 75% to 85% of them seen just once. This receptor was identified in a woman aged 55-70 years with COVID-19, enrolled during active disease. The chain combines TRBV19 with TRBJ1-4, with D possibly matching TRBD1 (5 bases). Sequenced material: peripheral blood. CDR3 sequence (DNA): TGTGCCAGTAGTATTCAGGGCTCTAATGAAAAACTGTTTTTT. Translated: CASSIQGSNEKLFF.